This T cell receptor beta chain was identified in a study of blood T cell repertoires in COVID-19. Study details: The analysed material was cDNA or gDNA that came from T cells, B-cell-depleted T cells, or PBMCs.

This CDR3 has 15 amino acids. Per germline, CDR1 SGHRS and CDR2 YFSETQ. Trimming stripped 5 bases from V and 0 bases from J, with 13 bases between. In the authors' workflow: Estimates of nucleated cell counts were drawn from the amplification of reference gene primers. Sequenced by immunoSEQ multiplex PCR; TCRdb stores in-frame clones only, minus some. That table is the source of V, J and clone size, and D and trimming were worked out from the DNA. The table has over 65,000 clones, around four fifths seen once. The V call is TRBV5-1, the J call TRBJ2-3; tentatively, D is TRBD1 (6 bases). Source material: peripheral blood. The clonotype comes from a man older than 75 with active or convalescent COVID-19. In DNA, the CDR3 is TGCGCCAGCAGTTCGGGACAACCTAGCACAGATACGCAGTATTTT. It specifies CASSSGQPSTDTQYF.